Here is one T cell receptor beta chain with its context. Its antigen is still unknown. At the deep level, the assay was run. Profiling relied on immunoSEQ multiplex PCR, and the TCRdb table lists in-frame clones only, not all of them. The table includes some 500,000 clones, 90% to 96% detected once. With 2 bases clipped from V and 5 bases from J, the junction kept 6 bases outside the gene matches. The CDR3 covers 15 residues. Germline assignment: CDR1 SGHDT and CDR2 YYEEEE. The data were taken from a study of shared clonotypes between healthy human individuals. Study context: Donor composition was a couple of women and three men, aged 18 to 49. Regarding the study as a whole: Memory subsets generally showed smaller estimated richness than naive subsets did.

Into CD45RA+ naive and CD45RA-negative memory subsets, the CD4+ cells were split. The genes are TRBV5-6 and TRBJ2-3, with 9 bases that match TRBD2. The receptor's source is a woman aged 25-40 years in good health. Material: naive CD4+ T cells sorted from blood. The subset here: CD45RA+ positively selected. DNA for the CDR3: TGTGCCAGCAGCTTAGTGACTAGCGGAAGAGATACGCAGTATTTT. Translating it yields CASSLVTSGRDTQYF.